Listed here are 9 T cell receptor beta chains from one sample, sequenced in a study of cytomegalovirus exposure and HLA in healthy donors. PCR involved 60 Vbeta and 13 Jbeta primers. Clones were read by immunoSEQ multiplex PCR, and TCRdb kept only the in-frame ones, dropping some. The repertoire consists of about 140,000 clones, with less than 9.5% occurring once and the leading ten covering about 2%. Sequencing used PBMCs. Receptor source: a male donor in good health and CMV-seronegative.

This clone came up a few times. CDR3 in amino acids: CASSYSPVTDTQYF. CDR3 DNA sequence: TGTGCCAGCAGTTACTCGCCAGTCACAGATACGCAGTATTTT. This chain connects TRBV6-5 to TRBJ2-3; no clear D. This CDR3 region has 14 residues. Germline V gene sequence: CDR1 MNHEY, CDR2 SVGAGI. V was pared by 0 bases and J by 2 bases, with 6 bases between.

This clone has a handful of counts. The chain is built from TRBV5-8 and TRBJ1-2; TRBD1 might be the D (5 bases). This CDR3 is 13 amino acids long. Per the germline V gene, CDR1 is SGHTS and CDR2 is YDEGEE. The germline V and J ends were trimmed by 2 bases and 7 bases, with 12 bases remaining between them. For the CDR3, the DNA is TGTGCCAGCAGCTTCTTGTTGGGGGGTGGCTACACCTTC. Translated, it gives CASSFLLGGGYTF.

There are a few counts of this clone. The rearrangement joins TRBV6-1 to TRBJ1-5; TRBD1 matches at 8 bases. Unmatched junction bases numbered 8, after V lost 2 bases and J lost 2 bases. This CDR3 spans 17 amino acids. Per the germline V gene, CDR1 is MNHNS and CDR2 is SASEGT. The CDR3 nucleotides are TGTGCCAGCAGTGAATCGCCAGGGGGCCTGGGCAATCAGCCCCAGCATTTT. Translated: CASSESPGGLGNQPQHF.

The CDR3 region has the DNA TGTGCCAGCAGTTTATCGGGGGGGCAAGCCAAAAACATTCAGTACTTC. As protein: CASSLSGGQAKNIQYF. The chain carries TRBV27 and TRBJ2-4; D is perhaps TRBD2 (7 bases). Germline CDR1 reads MNHEY; CDR2 reads SMNVEV (reference sequence). The V end was cut by 0 bases, the J end by 0 bases, with 9 bases between. This CDR3 is 16 amino acids long.

The chain couples TRBV10-2 to TRBJ2-1, with 10 bases matching TRBD1. V lost 7 bases, J lost 2 bases, and 2 bases stayed unmatched. This CDR3 region has 14 residues. Germline CDR1 and CDR2: WSHSY and SAAADI. CDR3 DNA: TGCGCCAGCAACGACAGGGGGCCCTACAATGAGCAGTTCTTC. It codes for CASNDRGPYNEQFF.

The chain links TRBV7-2 to TRBJ1-5; D unresolved. Trimming left V 5 bases short and J 7 bases short, with 18 bases between. CDR1 SGHTA and CDR2 FQGNSA come from the germline V gene. The CDR3 is 15 amino acids. Here the CDR3 DNA reads TGTGCCAGCAGCCTTCCGGGGAGAGGGAACCAGCCCCAGCATTTT. Protein product: CASSLPGRGNQPQHF.

This clone came up a few times. V and J are TRBV7-9 and TRBJ1-1, with unresolved D. Trimming removed 4 bases from V and 2 bases from J, with 11 bases in between. Germline loops: CDR1 SEHNR, CDR2 FQNEAQ (reference sequence). This CDR3 comprises 14 residues. The CDR3 DNA sequence: TGTGCCAGCAGCTACGTTGGAGCCAACACTGAAGCTTTCTTT. Translated: CASSYVGANTEAFF. Combining the CDR3 with reference TRBV7-9 and TRBJ1-1 gives the whole variable domain DTGVSQNPRHKITKRGQNVTFRCDPISEHNRLYWYRQTLGQGPEFLTYFQNEAQLEKSRLLSDRFSAERPKGSFSTLEIQRTEQGDSAMYLCASSYVGANTEAFFGQGTRLTVV.

The V and J genes are TRBV5-1 and TRBJ2-5; 7 bases fit TRBD1. TRBJ2-7 explains the end of the DNA better; the J call may be wrong. CDR1 is SGHRS, CDR2 YFSETQ, per germline. The CDR3 spans 13 residues. CDR3 DNA: TGCGCCAGCAGGATGGACAGGTCTAACGAGCAGTACTTC. Translation gives CASRMDRSNEQYF.

The chain recombines TRBV4-1 with TRBJ2-1; 8 bases match TRBD1. Germline V gene lookup returns CDR1 MGHRA and CDR2 YSYEKL. V lost 2 bases, J lost 6 bases, and 6 bases stayed unmatched. The CDR3 covers 15 residues. The DNA of the CDR3 is TGCGCCAGCAGCCAAACGACGGGACAGGTCAATGAGCAGTTCTTC. Protein: CASSQTTGQVNEQFF.